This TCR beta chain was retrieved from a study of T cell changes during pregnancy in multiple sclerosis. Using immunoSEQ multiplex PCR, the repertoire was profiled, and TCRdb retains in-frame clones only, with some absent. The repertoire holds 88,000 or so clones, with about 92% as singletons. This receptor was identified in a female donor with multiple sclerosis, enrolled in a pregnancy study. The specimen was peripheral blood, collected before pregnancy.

The CDR3 coding sequence is TGCGCCAGCAGCTTGGGACAGGGCCGAGAGACCCAGTACTTC. Translation gives CASSLGQGRETQYF. V and J are TRBV5-1 and TRBJ2-5; 7 bases map to TRBD1. Trimming at V came to 0 bases and at J to 4 bases, leaving 3 bases not matched to a gene. The length of the CDR3 is 14 residues. In germline, CDR1 is SGHRS, CDR2 YFSETQ.